This entry lists 29 T cell receptor beta chains sequenced from one sample in a study of blood T cells in healthy people across ages. Together with a sample-barcoded 5' primer, a J-beta primer mix was included in a second PCR lasting about 6 to 12 cycles. MiXCR was run by TCRdb on the 5' RACE reads, yielding one entry per CDR3 protein. The top ten clones hold roughly 7% of a sample with 1,500,000 or so distinct CDR3 sequences, roughly 60% of them seen once. Input material: blood. The receptor set was obtained from a man aged 18 to 29 in good health.

V and J are TRBV4-1 and TRBJ2-3; D might be TRBD1 or TRBD2, each matching 7 bases. The CDR3 is made up of 15 amino acids. Germline V gene lookup returns CDR1 MGHRA and CDR2 YSYEKL. Trimming cost V 5 bases and J 2 bases, with 14 bases left between them. CDR3 sequence reads: CASSSRGGLTDTQYF. In DNA, the CDR3 is TGCGCCAGCAGCTCCAGGGGGGGGCTCACAGATACGCAGTATTTT.

The rearrangement links TRBV6-5 to TRBJ1-1; D unresolved. Germline assignment: CDR1 MNHEY and CDR2 SVGAGI. V shed 7 bases and J shed 5 bases, with 14 bases lying between them. This CDR3 contains 13 residues. The CDR3 reads CASKRVWETEAFF. CDR3 nucleotides: TGTGCCAGCAAAAGGGTATGGGAAACTGAAGCTTTCTTT.

The gene calls are TRBV13 and TRBJ1-2; TRBD1 aligns across 7 bases. V lost 7 bases, J lost 2 bases, and 10 bases stayed unmatched. Germline V gene lookup returns CDR1 PRHDT and CDR2 FYEKMQ (reference sequence). This CDR3 contains 15 residues. The CDR3 reads CASTNPGTENYGYTF. CDR3 nucleotides: TGTGCCAGCACCAACCCGGGGACAGAAAACTATGGCTACACCTTC. The entire variable domain, with the rest obtained from reference TRBV13 and TRBJ1-2, is as follows: AAGVIQSPRHLIKEKRETATLKCYPIPRHDTVYWYQQGPGQDPQFLISFYEKMQSDKGSIPDRFSAQQFSDYHSELNMSSLELGDSALYFCASTNPGTENYGYTFGSGTRLTVV.

The chain's CDR3 is CASSLYRVGDEQYF. DNA for the CDR3: TGTGCCAGCAGCTTATATCGGGTAGGGGACGAGCAGTACTTC. The J gene is TRBJ2-7, the V gene TRBV11-2; a weak D match, TRBD1 (5 bases). The V end was cut by 2 bases, the J end by 5 bases, with 13 bases between. The CDR3 is made up of 14 amino acids. From germline, CDR1 is SGHAT and CDR2 FQNNGV. Looking up the rest from reference TRBV11-2 and TRBJ2-7 gives the full variable domain: EAGVAQSPRYKIIEKRQSVAFWCNPISGHATLYWYQQILGQGPKLLIQFQNNGVVDDSQLPKDRFSAERLKGVDSTLKIQPAKLEDSAVYLCASSLYRVGDEQYFGPGTRLTVT.

The chain combines TRBV6-1 with TRBJ1-1; D is perhaps TRBD1 (5 bases). CDR1 is MNHNS and CDR2 is SASEGT in the germline V gene. The germline V and J ends were trimmed by 2 bases and 2 bases, with 18 bases remaining between them. The CDR3 totals 17 residues. The CDR3 bases are TGTGCCAGCAGTGAATACGCGGGGACCTTAGATAACACTGAAGCTTTCTTT. As protein: CASSEYAGTLDNTEAFF.

V usage is TRBV10-3 and J usage is TRBJ2-7; maybe TRBD1 (5 bases). CDR3 length: 17 amino acids. CDR1 is ENHRY and CDR2 is SYGVKD in the germline V gene. Trimming stripped 3 bases from V and 0 bases from J, with 18 bases between. The CDR3 is CAISERPAGINSYEQYF. DNA for the CDR3: TGTGCCATCAGTGAACGCCCGGCAGGGATTAACTCCTACGAGCAGTACTTC.

This clonotype came up a few times. The chain links TRBV4-2 to TRBJ1-5; D perhaps matches TRBD1 (5 bases). CDR3 length equals 15 residues. The germline V and J ends were trimmed by 3 bases and 7 bases, with 16 bases remaining between them. The germline gives CDR1 LGHNA, CDR2 YNFKEQ. The CDR3 sequence is CASSHDLVGLQPQHF. The CDR3 DNA reads as TGTGCCAGCAGCCATGATCTCGTGGGGCTGCAGCCCCAGCATTTT.

As to this clonotype: A much bigger clone sits one base away, suggesting this may be a read error. This chain links TRBV4-3 with TRBJ2-4; perhaps TRBD2 as D (5 bases). Matching the DNA end better, TRBJ2-7 makes the J call doubtful. The CDR3 is 13 residues long. CDR1 is LGHNA and CDR2 is YSLEER in the germline V gene. The DNA of the CDR3 is TGCGCCAGCAGCCAAGATACCGGGAACGAGCAGTACTTC. This gives the protein CASSQDTGNEQYF.

The J gene is TRBJ1-4, the V gene TRBV5-5, with TRBD1 as a possible D gene (5 bases). CDR3 length: 15 amino acids. Germline V CDR1 and CDR2: SGHKS, YYEKEE (reference sequence). V was trimmed by 4 bases and J by 7 bases, leaving 17 bases between them. CDR3 in DNA: TGTGCCAGCAGCCGAGGAAGGGGCAGTAGTGAAAAACTGTTTTTT. It is translated as CASSRGRGSSEKLFF. The whole variable domain, filled in from reference TRBV5-5 and TRBJ1-4, reads DAGVTQSPTHLIKTRGQQVTLRCSPISGHKSVSWYQQVLGQGPQFIFQYYEKEERGRGNFPDRFSARQFPNYSSELNVNALLLGDSALYLCASSRGRGSSEKLFFGSGTQLSVL.

This clonotype was picked up a small number of times. The rearrangement uses TRBV7-2 and TRBJ2-4; the match to TRBD2 covers 14 bases. The closer fit of TRBJ2-7 to the DNA end suggests the J call may be wrong. Germline assignment: CDR1 SGHTA and CDR2 FQGNSA. The CDR3 is 16 residues long. The CDR3 loop is CASSLGLAGGLDEQYF. The CDR3 DNA sequence: TGTGCCAGCAGCTTAGGACTAGCGGGGGGGCTGGACGAGCAGTACTTC.

This clonotype was picked up a small number of times. This rearrangement joins TRBV7-2 to TRBJ2-7, with D perhaps being TRBD1 or TRBD2 (6 bases each). CDR1 SGHTA and CDR2 FQGNSA come from the germline V gene. This CDR3 contains 13 residues. V was cut by 3 bases and J by 5 bases, with 11 bases left in between. This CDR3 is CASSFGGRNEQYF. The DNA for the CDR3 is TGTGCCAGCAGCTTTGGGGGGCGAAACGAGCAGTACTTC.

Note on this clonotype: An end of the junction differs from the germline gene, which may be a read error. V is TRBV6-5 and J is TRBJ2-2, with TRBD2 matching 10 bases. Germline V gives CDR1 MNHEY, CDR2 SVGAGI. The CDR3 totals 19 residues. The CDR3 loop is CASSCLYPGAGGRTGELFF. The DNA of the CDR3 is TGTGCTAGCAGTTGTCTCTACCCCGGAGCGGGAGGGAGGACCGGGGAGCTGTTTTTT.

The V and J genes are TRBV5-1 and TRBJ2-3; the D call may be TRBD1 or TRBD2 (5 bases each). Per germline, CDR1 SGHRS and CDR2 YFSETQ. Between the trimmed V and J ends, which lost 0 bases and 4 bases, there was a span of 15 bases. CDR3 length equals 16 residues. The DNA of the CDR3 is TGCGCCAGCAGCTTGGTAGGGACGGACTCAGCAGATACGCAGTATTTT. As protein: CASSLVGTDSADTQYF.

The genes are TRBV7-8 and TRBJ2-7, with unresolved D. The CDR3 covers 14 residues. Germline CDR1 is SGHVS and CDR2 is FQNEAQ. Trimming pared 3 bases from V and 2 bases from J, leaving 11 bases between. The CDR3 DNA is TGTGCCAGCAGCTTGTTAGAGGCCCCCTACGAGCAGTACTTC. Translating gives CASSLLEAPYEQYF.

The gene calls are TRBV7-2 and TRBJ2-3; 8 bases are shared with TRBD2. CDR3 size: 14 residues. J was trimmed by 8 bases and V by 9 bases; bases with no gene match: 13. CDR1 and CDR2 from the germline V gene are SGHTA and FQGNSA. This chain's CDR3 is CASSPLRREATQYF. For the CDR3, the DNA is TGTGCCAGTAGCCCGCTTCGGCGGGAGGCTACGCAGTATTTT.

The V gene is TRBV24-1, the J gene TRBJ2-3, with 7 positions matching TRBD2. The CDR3 consists of 15 residues. Germline V gene sequence: CDR1 KGHDR, CDR2 SFDVKD. The junction had 5 bases not matched to a gene; V was cut back by 3 bases and J by 3 bases. The CDR3 nucleotides are TGTGCCACCAGTGATCACGGGCGGGGGACAGATACGCAGTATTTT. It yields the protein CATSDHGRGTDTQYF.

The chain has TRBV18 and TRBJ2-7; either TRBD1 or TRBD2 may supply D (6 bases each). The DNA end is more similar to TRBJ2-5, so the J call may be wrong. The CDR3 has 16 residues. Germline CDR1 reads KGHSH; CDR2 reads LQKENI. DNA of the CDR3: TGTGCCAGCTCACCAGAGGGGGGCGCCGGTGAAGAGACCCAGTACTTC. This sequence encodes CASSPEGGAGEETQYF.

The V call is TRBV29-1, the J call TRBJ2-4, with TRBD2 as a possible D gene (5 bases). V dropped 0 bases and J dropped 13 bases, with 19 bases sitting between them. The germline gives CDR1 SQVTM, CDR2 ANQGSEA. CDR3 length equals 14 residues. This chain's CDR3 is CSVEDQVEGMKQYF. The CDR3 coding sequence is TGCAGCGTTGAAGATCAAGTTGAGGGAATGAAGCAGTACTTC.

A note on this clonotype: The junction differs from germline at one of its ends, possibly a read error. V is TRBV7-2 and J is TRBJ2-1, with D perhaps matching TRBD1 (5 bases). The CDR3 has 14 residues. The V gene's germline CDR1 is SGHTA and CDR2 FQGNSA. The CDR3: CASSPSRPRGEEFF. CDR3 nucleotides: TGTGCCAGCAGCCCCAGTCGGCCTAGGGGTGAGGAGTTCTTC.

The count of this clonotype is one. At one end, the junction sequence differs from germline, possibly due to a read error. The chain carries TRBV5-1 and TRBJ2-3; the match to TRBD2 covers 8 bases. The CDR3 is 16 amino acids. Per the germline V gene, CDR1 is SGHRS and CDR2 is YFSETQ. CDR3 nucleotide sequence: TGCGCCAGCAGCCCGGAGGGACTAGGTGTCACAGATGCGCAGTATTTT. It specifies CASSPEGLGVTDAQYF.

This clonotype was picked up a small number of times. V and J are TRBV4-1 and TRBJ2-3; D gene ambiguous. The V gene's germline CDR1 is MGHRA and CDR2 YSYEKL. The CDR3 has 14 residues. V gave up 2 bases and J gave up 6 bases, with 12 bases separating them. This CDR3 is CASSQLQEGDTQYF. The CDR3, as DNA: TGCGCCAGCAGCCAACTCCAAGAAGGGGATACGCAGTATTTT.

The chain uses TRBV6-1 and TRBJ2-2; 8 nucleotides align to TRBD2. V shed 6 bases and J 3 bases; nucleotides not matched to a gene: 6. The CDR3 has 15 residues. Germline values: CDR1 MNHNS, CDR2 SASEGT. The CDR3 protein is CASRGTRGDTGELFF. The DNA for the CDR3 is TGTGCCAGCAGGGGGACTAGGGGGGACACCGGGGAGCTGTTTTTT.

The rearrangement links TRBV5-1 to TRBJ1-2; D call uncertain. The CDR3 has 14 residues. V was shortened by 0 bases and J by 3 bases, with 9 bases between the two germline ends. The germline V gene has CDR1 SGHRS and CDR2 YFSETQ. The CDR3 region has the DNA TGCGCCAGCAGCTTGGAGAGCGATTACTATGGCTACACCTTC. Amino acid sequence: CASSLESDYYGYTF.

The rearrangement uses TRBV5-1 and TRBJ1-1; maybe TRBD1 (5 bases). The CDR3 is 15 amino acids. The germline V gene encodes CDR1 SGHRS and CDR2 YFSETQ. Between the trimmed V and J ends, which lost 4 bases and 5 bases, there was a span of 18 bases. CDR3 in amino acids: CASSLRDFPWTEAFF. The CDR3 DNA reads TGCGCCAGCAGCCTACGGGACTTTCCTTGGACTGAAGCTTTCTTT.

J is TRBJ2-3 and V is TRBV21-1; the tabulated D call, TRBD1, remains unverified against the DNA. TRBV21-1 is annotated as a pseudogene. This CDR3 spans 15 amino acids. CDR3 coding DNA: TGTGCCAGCAGCAAAGCGCTGAACAGGGGTAATACGCAGTATTTT. As protein: CASSKALNRGNTQYF.

A few counts support this clonotype. The chain employs TRBV4-2 and TRBJ1-5, with 10 bases identical to TRBD1. This CDR3 has 17 residues. Germline V gene data show CDR1 as LGHNA and CDR2 as YNFKEQ. J gave up 2 bases and V 3 bases, and 7 bases lay outside the gene matches. CDR3 amino acids: CASSQGQGRRGNQPQHF. The CDR3, as DNA: TGTGCCAGCAGCCAGGGACAGGGGCGGCGGGGCAATCAGCCCCAGCATTTT.

This clonotype has a handful of counts. CDR3 in DNA: TGCAGCGCAAAACACGGACTAGCGGGAGGTACGGATGAGCAGTTCTTC. Its protein is CSAKHGLAGGTDEQFF. The chain has TRBV29-1 and TRBJ2-1; 14 nucleotides match TRBD2. This CDR3 has 16 amino acids. The germline V gene encodes CDR1 SQVTM and CDR2 ANQGSEA. The V segment lost 7 bases and the J segment 8 bases; nucleotides outside the gene matches: 13.

This clonotype was detected a few times. The chain links TRBV28 to TRBJ2-6; 7 nucleotides line up with TRBD1. This CDR3 is 19 amino acids long. With 3 bases clipped from V and 0 bases from J, the junction kept 11 bases outside the gene matches. Germline V CDR1 and CDR2: MDHEN, SYDVKM. DNA for the CDR3: TGTGCCAGCAGTTTTATACTCCGGGACAGACTCTCTGGGGCCAACGTCCTGACTTTC. Amino acids: CASSFILRDRLSGANVLTF.

In its sample, this clonotype was seen once. V usage is TRBV7-2 and J usage is TRBJ1-6, with unresolved D. Germline CDR1 is SGHTA and CDR2 is FQGNSA. V was pared by 5 bases and J by 4 bases, with 15 bases between. CDR3 length equals 16 residues. CDR3 DNA: TGTGCCAGCAGCCAAAATCCGCCGGGATATAATTCACCCCTCCACTTT. Protein sequence: CASSQNPPGYNSPLHF. The whole variable domain, remainder taken from reference TRBV7-2 and TRBJ1-6, is GAGVSQSPSNKVTEKGKDVELRCDPISGHTALYWYRQSLGQGLEFLIYFQGNSAPDKSGLPSDRFSAERTGGSVSTLTIQRTQQEDSAVYLCASSQNPPGYNSPLHFGNGTRLTVT.